This TCR beta chain derives from a study of human T cells and chemical hapten exposure. The library tagged each cDNA molecule with unique molecular identifiers. As processed by the authors: Samples had a median of around 88,000 TCRs, ranging about 20,000 to 690,600. TCRdb reprocessed the 5' RACE reads with MiXCR, giving one entry per CDR3 protein. TCRdb's processing, not the study's, gives the V and J calls here. The sample consists of more than 60,000 distinct CDR3 sequences, 15% of them appearing once. Total RNA was isolated from unfractionated whole blood. Study-level points and caveats: Sensitization with DPC brought no change to TCRs above 1 in 1000 in frequency.

With regard to this clonotype: The antigen is not known.

This CDR3 is 14 amino acids long. Germline CDR1 is LNHDA and CDR2 is SQIVND (reference sequence). V gave up 7 bases and J gave up 3 bases; unmatched junction bases: 5. The TCR was taken from a female donor in good health. The chain recombines TRBV19 with TRBJ1-5, with TRBD1 matching over 8 bases. This CDR3 reads CASTRTGLNQPQHF. The CDR3 nucleotides read TGTGCCAGTACCCGGACAGGGCTCAATCAGCCCCAGCATTTT.